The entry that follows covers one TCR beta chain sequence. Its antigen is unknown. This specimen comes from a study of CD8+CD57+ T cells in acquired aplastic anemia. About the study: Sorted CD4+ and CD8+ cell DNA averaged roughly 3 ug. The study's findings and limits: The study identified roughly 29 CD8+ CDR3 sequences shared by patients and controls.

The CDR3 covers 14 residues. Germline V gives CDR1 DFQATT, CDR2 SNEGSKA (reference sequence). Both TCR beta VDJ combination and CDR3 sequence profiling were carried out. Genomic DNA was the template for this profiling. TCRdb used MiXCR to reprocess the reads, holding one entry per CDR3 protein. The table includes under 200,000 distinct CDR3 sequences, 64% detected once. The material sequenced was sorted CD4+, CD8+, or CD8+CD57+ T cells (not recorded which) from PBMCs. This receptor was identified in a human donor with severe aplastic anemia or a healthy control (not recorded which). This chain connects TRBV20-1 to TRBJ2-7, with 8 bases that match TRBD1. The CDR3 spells CSGTGTGDEYEQYF. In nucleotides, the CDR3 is TGCAGCGGAACTGGGACAGGAGACGAATACGAGCAGTACTTC.